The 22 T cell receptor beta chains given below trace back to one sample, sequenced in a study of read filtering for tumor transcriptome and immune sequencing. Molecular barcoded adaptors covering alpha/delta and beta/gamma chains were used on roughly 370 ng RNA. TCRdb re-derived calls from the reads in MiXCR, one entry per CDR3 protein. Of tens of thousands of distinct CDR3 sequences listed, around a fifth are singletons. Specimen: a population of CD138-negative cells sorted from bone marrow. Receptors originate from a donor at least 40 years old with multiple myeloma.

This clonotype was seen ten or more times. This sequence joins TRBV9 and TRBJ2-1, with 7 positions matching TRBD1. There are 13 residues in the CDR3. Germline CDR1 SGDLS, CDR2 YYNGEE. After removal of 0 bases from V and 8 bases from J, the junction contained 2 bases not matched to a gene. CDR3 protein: CASSVDRGHEQFF. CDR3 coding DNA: TGTGCCAGCAGCGTAGACAGGGGTCATGAGCAGTTCTTC.

CDR3 residues: CASSWGQQGTEAFF. The CDR3 region has the DNA TGTGCCAGCAGCTGGGGACAGCAGGGGACTGAAGCTTTCTTT. The V call is TRBV5-5, the J call TRBJ1-1; TRBD1 matches at 7 bases. There are 14 residues in the CDR3. J gave up 5 bases and V 3 bases, and 7 bases lay outside the gene matches. CDR1 and CDR2 from the germline V gene are SGHKS and YYEKEE (reference sequence). The entire variable domain, with the rest obtained from reference TRBV5-5 and TRBJ1-1, is as follows: DAGVTQSPTHLIKTRGQQVTLRCSPISGHKSVSWYQQVLGQGPQFIFQYYEKEERGRGNFPDRFSARQFPNYSSELNVNALLLGDSALYLCASSWGQQGTEAFFGQGTRLTVV.

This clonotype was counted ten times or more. The CDR3 is CASNHFSSYNEQFF. CDR3 in DNA: TGTGCCAGCAACCATTTTAGCTCCTACAATGAGCAGTTCTTC. The V gene is TRBV6-6, the J gene TRBJ2-1; the D is unclear. The CDR3 consists of 14 residues. Trimming removed 7 bases at V and 0 bases at J, with 10 bases between. Per the germline V gene, CDR1 is MNHNY and CDR2 is SVGAGI (reference sequence).

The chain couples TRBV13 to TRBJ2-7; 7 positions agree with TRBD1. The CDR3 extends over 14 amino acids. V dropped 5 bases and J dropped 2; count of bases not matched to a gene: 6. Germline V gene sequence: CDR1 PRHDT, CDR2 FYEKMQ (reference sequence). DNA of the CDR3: TGTGCCAGCAGCCCGGACAGGCTAACCTACGAGCAGTACTTC. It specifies CASSPDRLTYEQYF.

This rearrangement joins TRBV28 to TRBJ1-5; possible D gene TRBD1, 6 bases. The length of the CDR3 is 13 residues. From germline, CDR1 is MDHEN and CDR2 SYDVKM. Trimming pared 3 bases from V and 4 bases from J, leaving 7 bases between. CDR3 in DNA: TGTGCCAGCAGTTTCACAGGGAATCAGCCCCAGCATTTT. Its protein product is CASSFTGNQPQHF.

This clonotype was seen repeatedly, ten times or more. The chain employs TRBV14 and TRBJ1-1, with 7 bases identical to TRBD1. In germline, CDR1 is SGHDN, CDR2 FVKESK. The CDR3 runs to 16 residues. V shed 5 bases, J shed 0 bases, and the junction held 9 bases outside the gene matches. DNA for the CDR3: TGTGCCAGCAGCTTCCGGGACAGCCCCATGAACACTGAAGCTTTCTTT. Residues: CASSFRDSPMNTEAFF.

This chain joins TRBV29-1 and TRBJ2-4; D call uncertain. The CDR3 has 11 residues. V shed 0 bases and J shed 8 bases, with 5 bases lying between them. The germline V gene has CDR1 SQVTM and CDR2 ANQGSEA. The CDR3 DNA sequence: TGCAGCGTTGAAGATCCTGACATTCAGTACTTC. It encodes CSVEDPDIQYF.

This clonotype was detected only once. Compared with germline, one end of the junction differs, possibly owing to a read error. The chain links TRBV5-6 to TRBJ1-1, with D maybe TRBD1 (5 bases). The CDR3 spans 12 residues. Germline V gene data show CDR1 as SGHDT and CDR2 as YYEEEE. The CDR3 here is CASGLGAGEAFF. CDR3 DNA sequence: TGTGCCAGCGGCTTAGGGGCAGGGGAAGCTTTCTTT. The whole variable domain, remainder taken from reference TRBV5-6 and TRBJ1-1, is DAGVTQSPTHLIKTRGQQVTLRCSPKSGHDTVSWYQQALGQGPQFIFQYYEEEERQRGNFPDRFSGHQFPNYSSELNVNALLLGDSALYLCASGLGAGEAFFGQGTRLTVV.

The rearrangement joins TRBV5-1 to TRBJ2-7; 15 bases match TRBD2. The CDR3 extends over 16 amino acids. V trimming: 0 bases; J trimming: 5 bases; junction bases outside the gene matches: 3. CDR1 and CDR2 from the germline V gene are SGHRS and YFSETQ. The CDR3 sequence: CASSLAGLAGGDEQYF. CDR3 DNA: TGCGCCAGCAGCTTGGCAGGACTAGCGGGAGGGGACGAGCAGTACTTC. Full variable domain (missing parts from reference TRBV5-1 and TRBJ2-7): KAGVTQTPRYLIKTRGQQVTLSCSPISGHRSVSWYQQTPGQGLQFLFEYFSETQRNKGNFPGRFSGRQFSNSRSEMNVSTLELGDSALYLCASSLAGLAGGDEQYFGPGTRLTVT.

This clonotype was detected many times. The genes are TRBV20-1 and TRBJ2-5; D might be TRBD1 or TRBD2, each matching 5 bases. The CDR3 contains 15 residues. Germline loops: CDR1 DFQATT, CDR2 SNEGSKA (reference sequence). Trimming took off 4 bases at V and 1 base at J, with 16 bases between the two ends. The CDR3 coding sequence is TGCAGTGCTACGGGGTATGAGGGGACCCAAGAGACCCAGTACTTC. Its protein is CSATGYEGTQETQYF.

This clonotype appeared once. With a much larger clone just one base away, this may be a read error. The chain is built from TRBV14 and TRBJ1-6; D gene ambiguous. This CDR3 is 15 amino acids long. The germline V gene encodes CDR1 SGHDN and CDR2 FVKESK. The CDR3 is CASSQVNQPGSPPHF. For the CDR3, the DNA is TGTGCCAGCAGCCAAGTGAACCAGCCGGGTTCACCCCCCCACTTT.

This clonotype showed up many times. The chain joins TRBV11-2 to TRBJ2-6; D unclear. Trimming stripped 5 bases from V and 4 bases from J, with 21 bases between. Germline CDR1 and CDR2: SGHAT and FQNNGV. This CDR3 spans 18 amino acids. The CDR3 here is CASSRRSAGISGANVLTF. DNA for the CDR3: TGTGCCAGCAGCCGGCGGTCGGCAGGAATATCAGGGGCCAACGTCCTGACTTTC.

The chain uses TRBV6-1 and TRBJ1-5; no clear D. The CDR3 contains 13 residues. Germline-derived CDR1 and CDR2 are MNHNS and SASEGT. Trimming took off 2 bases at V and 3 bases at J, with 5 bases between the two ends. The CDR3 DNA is TGTGCCAGCAGTGAACAGATCAATCAGCCCCAGCATTTT. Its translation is CASSEQINQPQHF.

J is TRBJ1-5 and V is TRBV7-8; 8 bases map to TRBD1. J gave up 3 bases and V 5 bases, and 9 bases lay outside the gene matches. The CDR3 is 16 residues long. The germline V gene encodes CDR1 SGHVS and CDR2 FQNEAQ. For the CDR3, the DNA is TGTGCCAGCAGCAGGGGAGACAGGGGCAACAATCAGCCCCAGCATTTT. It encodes CASSRGDRGNNQPQHF. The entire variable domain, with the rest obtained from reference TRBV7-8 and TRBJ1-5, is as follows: GAGVSQSPRYKVAKRGQDVALRCDPISGHVSLFWYQQALGQGPEFLTYFQNEAQLDKSGLPSDRFFAERPEGSVSTLKIQRTQQEDSAVYLCASSRGDRGNNQPQHFGDGTRLSIL.

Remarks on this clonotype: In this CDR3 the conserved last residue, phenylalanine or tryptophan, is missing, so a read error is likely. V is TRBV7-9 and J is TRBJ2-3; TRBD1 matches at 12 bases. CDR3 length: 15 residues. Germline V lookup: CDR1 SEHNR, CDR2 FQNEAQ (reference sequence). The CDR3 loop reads CASSLGQGASDTQYL. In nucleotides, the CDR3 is TGTGCCAGTAGCTTGGGACAGGGGGCGTCGGATACGCAGTATCTT.

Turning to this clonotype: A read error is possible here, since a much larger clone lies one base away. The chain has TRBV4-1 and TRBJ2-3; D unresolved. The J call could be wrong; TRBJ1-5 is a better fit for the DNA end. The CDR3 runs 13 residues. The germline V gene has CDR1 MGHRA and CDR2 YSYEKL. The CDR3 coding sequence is TGCGCCAGCAGCCGATATATGGGCGATACGCAGCATTTT. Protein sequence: CASSRYMGDTQHF.

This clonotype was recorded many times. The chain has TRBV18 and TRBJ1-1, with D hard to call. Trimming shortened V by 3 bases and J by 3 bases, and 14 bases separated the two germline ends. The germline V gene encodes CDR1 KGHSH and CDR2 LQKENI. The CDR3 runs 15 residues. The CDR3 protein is CASSPPWIGDTEAFF. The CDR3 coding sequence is TGTGCCAGCTCACCCCCTTGGATCGGGGACACTGAAGCTTTCTTT.

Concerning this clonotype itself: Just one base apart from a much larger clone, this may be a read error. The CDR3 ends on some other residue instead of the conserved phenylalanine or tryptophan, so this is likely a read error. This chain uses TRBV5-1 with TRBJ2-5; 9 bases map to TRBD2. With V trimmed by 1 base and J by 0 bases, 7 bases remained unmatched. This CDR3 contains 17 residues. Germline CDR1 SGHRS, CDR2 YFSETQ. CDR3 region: CASSLRMSGGYQETQYL. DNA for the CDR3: TGCGCCAGCAGCTTGCGGATGAGCGGGGGGTACCAAGAGACCCAGTACCTC.

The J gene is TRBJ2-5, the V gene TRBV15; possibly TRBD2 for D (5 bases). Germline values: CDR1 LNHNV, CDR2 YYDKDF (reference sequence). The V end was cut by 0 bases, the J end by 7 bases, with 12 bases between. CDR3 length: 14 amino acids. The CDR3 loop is CATSRDGEFRTQYF. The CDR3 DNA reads TGTGCCACCAGCAGAGATGGGGAGTTCAGGACCCAGTACTTC.

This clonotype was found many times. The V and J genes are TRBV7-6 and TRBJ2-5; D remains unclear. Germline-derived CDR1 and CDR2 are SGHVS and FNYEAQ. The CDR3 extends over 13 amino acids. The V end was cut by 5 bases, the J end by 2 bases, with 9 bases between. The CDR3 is CASSPWDQETQYF. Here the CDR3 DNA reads TGTGCCAGCAGCCCCTGGGATCAAGAGACCCAGTACTTC.

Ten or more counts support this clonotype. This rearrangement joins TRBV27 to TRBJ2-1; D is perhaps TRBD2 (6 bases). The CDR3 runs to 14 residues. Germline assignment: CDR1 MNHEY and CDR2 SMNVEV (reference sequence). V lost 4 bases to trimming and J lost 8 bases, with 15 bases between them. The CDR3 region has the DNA TGTGCCAGCAGTTCTTCCACTAGCTTCGATGAGCAGTTCTTC. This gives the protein CASSSSTSFDEQFF.

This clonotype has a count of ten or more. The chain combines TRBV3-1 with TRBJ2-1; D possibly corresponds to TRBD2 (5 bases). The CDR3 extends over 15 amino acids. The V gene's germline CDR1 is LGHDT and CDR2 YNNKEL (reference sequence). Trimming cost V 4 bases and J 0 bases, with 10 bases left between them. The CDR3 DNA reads TGTGCCAGCAGCCCCGGGGTCAGCTCCTACAATGAGCAGTTCTTC. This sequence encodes CASSPGVSSYNEQFF.